These T cell receptor beta chains were read from a single sample in a study of shared clonotypes between healthy human individuals. Measured with immunoSEQ multiplex PCR; TCRdb has only the in-frame clones, and not every one. The sample lists around 200,000 clones, around 63% occurring once. The source material was memory CD4+ T cells sorted from blood. The receptor source for this set is a man between 25 and 39 years old in good health. CDR3s include the opening cysteine and the closing phenylalanine or tryptophan. Each record gives: J gene, V gene, clone size, D gene, CDR3 protein, CDR3 DNA. D genes are given only for firm matches. Clone size is not always given. Where it is, it says once, few, many or a class for expanded clones.

TRBJ2-3	TRBV5-1	-	TRBD2	CASSLANLAGTDTQYF	TGCGCCAGCAGCTTGGCCAACCTAGCGGGCACAGATACGCAGTATTTT
TRBJ2-1	TRBV2	-	TRBD2	CASRLLAAPYNEQFF	TGTGCCAGCAGGCTACTAGCGGCCCCCTACAATGAGCAGTTCTTC
TRBJ1-1	TRBV10-3	-	TRBD1	CAISAGTGGARTEAFF	TGTGCCATCAGCGCTGGGACAGGGGGCGCAAGGACTGAAGCTTTCTTT
TRBJ2-5	TRBV5-4	-	TRBD2	CASSLGLAGEGETQYF	TGTGCCAGCAGCTTGGGACTAGCGGGGGAGGGTGAGACCCAGTACTTC
TRBJ1-1	TRBV30	few	-	CAWSSPHRATEAFF	TGTGCCTGGAGTTCCCCCCACAGGGCCACTGAAGCTTTCTTT
TRBJ2-7	TRBV5-1	-	TRBD1	CASSRTGVYEQYF	TGCGCCAGCAGCAGGACAGGGGTCTACGAGCAGTACTTC
TRBJ2-3	TRBV27	-	-	CASSTRFRTDTQYF	TGTGCCAGCTCGACTCGATTTCGTACAGATACGCAGTATTTT
TRBJ2-5	TRBV5-6	-	TRBD2	CASSVGSTSGSQETQYF	TGTGCCAGCAGCGTGGGATCTACTAGCGGGAGCCAAGAGACCCAGTACTTC
TRBJ1-1	TRBV6-1	-	TRBD1	CASSVSQGFRGVSEAFF	TGTGCCAGCAGTGTTTCTCAGGGTTTCAGGGGGGTATCTGAAGCTTTCTTT
TRBJ1-4	TRBV30	-	TRBD1	CAWSEGTATNEKLFF	TGTGCCTGGAGCGAGGGGACAGCAACTAATGAAAAACTGTTTTTT
TRBJ2-2	TRBV14	-	TRBD2	CASSLQRDGELFF	TGTGCCAGCAGCCTACAGCGGGACGGGGAGCTGTTTTTT
TRBJ2-1	TRBV7-2	-	TRBD1	CASSVDRGASSYNEQFF	TGTGCCAGCAGCGTAGACAGGGGCGCTAGCTCCTACAATGAGCAGTTCTTC
TRBJ2-1	TRBV7-3	-	-	CASSLNGDVYNEQFF	TGTGCCAGCAGCTTAAACGGGGACGTCTACAATGAGCAGTTCTTC
TRBJ2-3	TRBV7-9	-	TRBD2	CASSLGQAGVTDTQYF	TGTGCCAGCAGCTTAGGTCAGGCGGGAGTGACAGATACGCAGTATTTT
TRBJ2-7	TRBV5-1	-	-	CASSLVLGYEQYF	TGCGCCAGCAGCTTGGTGTTGGGCTACGAGCAGTACTTC
TRBJ1-3	TRBV9	few	-	CASSGDSSGNTIYF	TGTGCCAGCAGCGGCGACAGCTCTGGAAACACCATATATTTT
TRBJ2-5	TRBV4-2	few	-	CASSQEGQEKTQYF	TGTGCCAGCAGCCAAGAGGGTCAGGAAAAGACCCAGTACTTC
TRBJ1-1	TRBV7-8	few	-	CASSSGARDTEAFF	TGTGCCAGCAGCTCGGGGGCGCGAGACACTGAAGCTTTCTTT
TRBJ2-3	TRBV4-1	-	-	CASSQAVISTDTQYF	TGCGCCAGCAGCCAAGCCGTCATTAGCACAGATACGCAGTATTTT
TRBJ1-4	TRBV2	-	-	CASRGDPNEKLFF	TGTGCCAGCAGGGGGGACCCAAATGAAAAACTGTTTTTT
TRBJ2-2	TRBV5-4	-	TRBD2	CASSPFGTSRNTGELFF	TGTGCCAGCAGCCCATTCGGGACTAGCCGGAACACCGGGGAGCTGTTTTTT
TRBJ2-7	TRBV28	-	TRBD2	CATRTSGSNEQYF	TGTGCCACCAGGACTAGCGGGAGTAACGAGCAGTACTTC
TRBJ2-1	TRBV10-3	medium-sized	-	CAISESRLGEQFF	TGTGCCATCAGTGAGTCGAGACTCGGTGAGCAGTTCTTC
TRBJ2-7	TRBV12-2	once	-	CASRLNYEQYF	TGTGCAAGTCGCTTAAATTACGAGCAGTACTTC
TRBJ1-4	TRBV27	-	TRBD1	CASSLAPVTGGLDEKLFF	TGTGCCAGCAGTTTAGCCCCTGTGACAGGGGGCTTAGATGAAAAACTGTTTTTT
TRBJ1-1	TRBV5-1	-	TRBD1	CASRPPGQPNTEAFF	TGCGCCAGCAGACCTCCGGGACAGCCGAACACTGAAGCTTTCTTT
TRBJ2-5	TRBV12-5	-	TRBD1	CASGSSGGEETQYF	TGTGCTAGTGGTTCCTCAGGGGGTGAGGAGACCCAGTACTTC
TRBJ2-1	TRBV7-3	-	-	CASSPEGETTYNEQFF	TGTGCCAGCAGCCCGGAGGGGGAGACGACCTACAATGAGCAGTTCTTC
TRBJ1-5	TRBV28	-	-	CASVMDDSNQPQHF	TGTGCCAGCGTCATGGACGATAGCAATCAGCCCCAGCATTTT
TRBJ1-5	TRBV25-1	-	TRBD1	CASQGAGQPQHF	TGTGCCAGCCAGGGGGCGGGTCAGCCCCAGCATTTT
TRBJ2-7	TRBV6-5	few	-	CASRMTGTSYEQYF	TGTGCCAGCAGGATGACAGGGACTTCCTACGAGCAGTACTTC
TRBJ2-3	TRBV11-2	-	-	CASSLVADPFTDTQYF	TGTGCCAGCAGCTTAGTTGCGGACCCTTTCACAGATACGCAGTATTTT
TRBJ2-1	TRBV29-1	many	-	CSVEGPRTGYNEQFF	TGCAGCGTTGAAGGTCCTCGGACTGGCTACAATGAGCAGTTCTTC
TRBJ2-3	TRBV18	-	-	CASSPQTDTQYF	TGTGCCAGCTCACCACAGACAGATACGCAGTATTTT
TRBJ2-1	TRBV30	few	TRBD2	CAWRRRASGNNEQFF	TGTGCCTGGAGAAGGAGGGCTAGCGGTAACAATGAGCAGTTCTTC
TRBJ2-7	TRBV18	-	-	CASSPPGGGSYEQYF	TGTGCCAGCTCACCACCGGGGGGAGGCTCCTACGAGCAGTACTTC
TRBJ1-5	TRBV18	many	-	CASSPLGGWGNQPQHF	TGTGCCAGCTCACCACTCGGCGGCTGGGGCAATCAGCCCCAGCATTTT